This is a list of T cell receptor beta chains from one sample in a study of T cell changes during pregnancy in multiple sclerosis. Clones were read by immunoSEQ multiplex PCR, and TCRdb kept only the in-frame ones, dropping some. This sample has fewer than 85,000 clones, with 70% to 90% found just once. This specimen consisted of peripheral blood, obtained before pregnancy. These receptors were obtained from a female donor with multiple sclerosis, enrolled in a pregnancy study. CDR3s include the opening cysteine and the closing phenylalanine or tryptophan. A D gene is named only where the DNA matches it firmly. The size entry is marked missing in some rows and otherwise reads once, few, many or a size class.

TRBV19	TRBD1	NA	TRBJ1-1	TGTGCCAGTAGTGCCTACGGGACAGGGGCTGAAGCTTTCTTT	CASSAYGTGAEAFF
TRBV19	TRBD1	NA	TRBJ1-2	TGTGCCAGCCGACAGGGGGTGAGCCCCTACTATGGCTACACCTTC	CASRQGVSPYYGYTF
TRBV10-3	NA	NA	TRBJ2-5	TGTGCAATCAGAAGCGTAGACCAAGAGACCCAGTACTTC	CAIRSVDQETQYF
TRBV6-1	NA	NA	TRBJ2-5	TGTGCCAGCAGTGATGGGCAGGGGGGCAAAGAGACCCAGTACTTC	CASSDGQGGKETQYF
TRBV11-2	TRBD1	NA	TRBJ2-1	TGTGCCAGCAGCGAGGGACAGGCATACAATGAGCAGTTCTTC	CASSEGQAYNEQFF
TRBV15	NA	NA	TRBJ1-2	TGTGCCACCAGCCCCCCACCCCGGGGCTATGGCTACACCTTC	CATSPPPRGYGYTF
TRBV5-1	TRBD2	NA	TRBJ2-2	TGCGCCAGCAGCGGGGGACTAGCGGACGTCACCGGGGAGCTGTTTTTT	CASSGGLADVTGELFF
TRBV9	NA	once	TRBJ1-6	TGTGCCAGCAGCGCGGGGGGCTGGGGATCACCCCTCCACTTT	CASSAGGWGSPLHF
TRBV6-6	TRBD2	NA	TRBJ2-1	TGTGCCAGCCTTTCCGGGCGGGGGGCATCCTACAATGAGCAGTTCTTC	CASLSGRGASYNEQFF
TRBV6-1	TRBD1	NA	TRBJ2-5	TGTGCCAGCAGTGAATCGCCGGGACAGGGCCAAGAGACCCAGTACTTC	CASSESPGQGQETQYF
TRBV7-6	NA	NA	TRBJ2-3	TGTGCCAGCAGCGTCGAGGACTGGACAGATACGCAGTATTTT	CASSVEDWTDTQYF
TRBV11-1	NA	NA	TRBJ1-1	TGTGCCAGCAGCTCTGAGGTTCTCCTGGCTGAAGCTTTCTTT	CASSSEVLLAEAFF
TRBV18	TRBD1	NA	TRBJ2-3	TGTGCCAGCTCACCACCTTCGGTAGGGGGCATAGATACGCAGTATTTT	CASSPPSVGGIDTQYF
TRBV5-1	TRBD1	NA	TRBJ1-2	TGCGCCAGCAGCGCTCCGGACAGGGGACGAGATGGCTACACCTTC	CASSAPDRGRDGYTF
TRBV28	TRBD1	NA	TRBJ1-1	TGTGCCAGCAAAGAGACAGGGGAGGGAAGTGAGAACACTGAAGCTTTCTTT	CASKETGEGSENTEAFF
TRBV18	TRBD2	NA	TRBJ2-1	TGTGCCAGCTCACAACTAGCGGGTGATGAGCAGTTCTTC	CASSQLAGDEQFF